These 18 T cell receptor beta chains were sequenced from one sample in a study of human versus mouse CDR3 diversity and MHC coevolution. Some clones are missing from TCRdb's copy, which holds only in-frame ones; the method was immunoSEQ multiplex PCR. Here the sample spans about 81,000 clones, 93% being singletons. Sequencing input: naive CD4+ T cells from blood. Noted subset: CD45RO-negative CD62L-positive naive CD4 T cells. The receptors were sampled from a person between 25 and 75 years old in good health.

V is TRBV5-1 and J is TRBJ1-2; possible D gene TRBD1, 6 bases. Germline V gives CDR1 SGHRS, CDR2 YFSETQ. Trimming left V 1 base short and J 8 bases short, with 18 bases between. The CDR3 contains 15 residues. CDR3 sequence (DNA): TGCGCCAGCAGCTTGTCACCAGGGGCGTTGGGCGGCTACACCTTC. It translates to CASSLSPGALGGYTF.

This chain joins TRBV9 and TRBJ1-6; D unclear. This CDR3 comprises 15 residues. Between the trimmed V and J ends, which lost 4 bases and 0 bases, there was a span of 8 bases. The germline CDR1 and CDR2 sequences are SGDLS and YYNGEE. CDR3 protein: CASSSGSSYNSPLHF. The CDR3 region has the DNA TGTGCCAGCAGCTCCGGGAGCTCCTATAATTCACCCCTCCACTTT. The whole variable domain, filled in from reference TRBV9 and TRBJ1-6, reads DSGVTQTPKHLITATGQRVTLRCSPRSGDLSVYWYQQSLDQGLQFLIQYYNGEERAKGNILERFSAQQFPDLHSELNLSSLELGDSALYFCASSSGSSYNSPLHFGNGTRLTVT.

V and J are TRBV6-1 and TRBJ1-1; no firm D call. The CDR3 is 15 residues long. V dropped 2 bases and J dropped 0 bases, with 10 bases sitting between them. CDR1 is MNHNS and CDR2 is SASEGT in the germline V gene. In DNA, the CDR3 is TGTGCCAGCAGTGAACTACAGAACATGAACACTGAAGCTTTCTTT. Protein: CASSELQNMNTEAFF.

V gene TRBV18 combines with J gene TRBJ1-1, with D maybe TRBD1 (6 bases). Germline V gene sequence: CDR1 KGHSH, CDR2 LQKENI. V gave up 1 base and J gave up 0 bases, with 9 bases separating them. The CDR3 runs 15 residues. The CDR3 region has the DNA TGTGCCAGCTCACCACAGCGGGACATGAACACTGAAGCTTTCTTT. This gives the protein CASSPQRDMNTEAFF.

This clone was detected only a few times. The chain has TRBV28 and TRBJ1-5; 7 nucleotides match TRBD1. CDR3 size: 14 residues. V shed 4 bases and J 5 bases; nucleotides not matched to a gene: 5. Germline-derived CDR1 and CDR2 are MDHEN and SYDVKM. Written as DNA, the CDR3 is TGTGCCAGCAGTTCCGGGACAGATTATCAGCCCCAGCATTTT. It specifies CASSSGTDYQPQHF. Full variable domain (rest looked up from reference TRBV28 and TRBJ1-5): DVKVTQSSRYLVKRTGEKVFLECVQDMDHENMFWYRQDPGLGLRLIYFSYDVKMKEKGDIPEGYSVSREKKERFSLILESASTNQTSMYLCASSSGTDYQPQHFGDGTRLSIL.

CDR3 bases: TGTGCCAGCAGTTTCCTAGGACTAGCGGGAGGAACGAGCTCCTACAATGAGCAGTTCTTC. Residues: CASSFLGLAGGTSSYNEQFF. V gene TRBV27 combines with J gene TRBJ2-1; 14 bases align to TRBD2. The V gene end was trimmed by 3 bases and the J gene end by 0 bases; junction bases not matched to a gene: 10. The V gene's germline CDR1 is MNHEY and CDR2 SMNVEV (reference sequence). This CDR3 has 20 amino acids.

The chain combines TRBV12-5 with TRBJ2-7; perhaps TRBD2 as D (6 bases). The CDR3 is 13 residues long. V was pared by 1 base and J by 3 bases, with 7 bases between. Germline CDR1 and CDR2: LGHNT and FRNRAP. This chain's CDR3 is CASGLEGGYEQYF. CDR3 nucleotides: TGTGCTAGTGGTTTGGAGGGAGGCTACGAGCAGTACTTC.

The rearrangement joins TRBV7-8 to TRBJ1-6, with 8 bases identical to TRBD1. The CDR3 length is 17 residues. CDR1 and CDR2 from the germline V gene are SGHVS and FQNEAQ. Trimming took 1 base from V and 6 from J; bases not matched to a gene: 8. DNA for the CDR3: TGTGCCAGCAGCTTAGTGCCGGGACAGGTCGTTAATTCACCCCTCCACTTT. Encoded protein: CASSLVPGQVVNSPLHF.

The chain links TRBV5-4 to TRBJ1-1, with 11 bases that match TRBD1. The CDR3 is made up of 15 amino acids. Germline CDR1 reads SGHNT; CDR2 reads YYREEE (reference sequence). J gave up 5 bases and V 4 bases, and 7 bases lay outside the gene matches. CDR3 DNA sequence: TGTGCCAGCAGCGTCCCCGGGACAGGGGGGACTGAAGCTTTCTTT. Translating it yields CASSVPGTGGTEAFF.

This chain joins TRBV19 and TRBJ1-3, with TRBD1 as a possible D gene (5 bases). The CDR3 is made up of 15 amino acids. Germline V gene sequence: CDR1 LNHDA, CDR2 SQIVND (reference sequence). V was trimmed by 10 bases and J by 0 bases, leaving 16 bases between them. CDR3 residues: CATRRDSYSGNTIYF. CDR3 DNA: TGTGCCACCCGAAGGGACTCCTACTCTGGAAACACCATATATTTT.

The chain has TRBV29-1 and TRBJ2-1; D might be TRBD1 (6 bases). Trimming removed 7 bases from V and 4 bases from J, with 8 bases in between. CDR3 size: 11 residues. CDR1 is SQVTM, CDR2 ANQGSEA, per germline. CDR3 in amino acids: CSGDRYNEQFF. The CDR3 region has the DNA TGCAGCGGAGACAGGTACAATGAGCAGTTCTTC.

The chain recombines TRBV7-9 with TRBJ1-5; D unclear. The V gene lost 1 base and the J gene lost 8 bases, with 12 bases spanning the gap. CDR3 length: 14 amino acids. Per the germline V gene, CDR1 is SEHNR and CDR2 is FQNEAQ (reference sequence). Here the CDR3 reads CASSLDLAGKPQHF. CDR3 nucleotides: TGTGCCAGCAGCTTAGACCTGGCGGGGAAGCCCCAGCATTTT.

The rearrangement uses TRBV7-2 and TRBJ2-7; TRBD2 might be the D (6 bases). V was pared by 5 bases and J by 1 base, with 15 bases between. The CDR3 sequence is 15 residues long. CDR1 and CDR2 from the germline V gene are SGHTA and FQGNSA. The CDR3 DNA sequence: TGTGCCAGCAGCCGGGACGGGAGAGGATCCTACGAGCAGTACTTC. It encodes CASSRDGRGSYEQYF.

The CDR3 nucleotides read TGTGCCAGCAGTTTGTACAGGGGGCAGGCAACTGAAGCTTTCTTT. Its protein product is CASSLYRGQATEAFF. J is TRBJ1-1 and V is TRBV28; TRBD1 matches at 9 bases. Germline V gives CDR1 MDHEN, CDR2 SYDVKM. CDR3 length: 15 residues. V dropped 3 bases and J dropped 5; count of bases not matched to a gene: 7.

The V gene is TRBV19, the J gene TRBJ1-1, with D perhaps TRBD1 (5 bases). The V gene's germline CDR1 is LNHDA and CDR2 SQIVND (reference sequence). V was cut by 4 bases and J by 3 bases, with 9 bases left in between. CDR3 size: 13 residues. DNA for the CDR3: TGTGCCAGTAGTACCTCCAGGGACACTGAAGCTTTCTTT. Amino acid sequence: CASSTSRDTEAFF.

The chain couples TRBV7-2 to TRBJ2-3; TRBD2 matches at 16 bases. The length of the CDR3 is 15 residues. The V segment lost 5 bases and the J segment 9 bases; nucleotides outside the gene matches: 5. Germline-derived CDR1 and CDR2 are SGHTA and FQGNSA. The CDR3 is CASSVGLAGGPTQYF. Here the CDR3 DNA reads TGTGCCAGCAGCGTGGGACTAGCGGGAGGGCCAACGCAGTATTTT.

The CDR3 sequence: CASSSLEGTEAFF. CDR3 bases: TGCGCCAGCAGCTCCCTAGAGGGCACTGAAGCTTTCTTT. The V call is TRBV5-1, the J call TRBJ1-1; D is unresolved. In germline, CDR1 is SGHRS, CDR2 YFSETQ. Trimming removed 3 bases at V and 4 bases at J, with 10 bases between. There are 13 residues in the CDR3.

The V gene is TRBV7-2, the J gene TRBJ2-1; D call uncertain. The CDR3 runs 14 residues. Germline assignment: CDR1 SGHTA and CDR2 FQGNSA. V was trimmed by 3 bases and J by 9 bases, leaving 15 bases between them. CDR3 sequence (DNA): TGTGCCAGCAGCTTTTACCCTGTAGTCATTGAGCAGTTCTTC. As protein: CASSFYPVVIEQFF.